Reported below is one T cell receptor (beta chain). These data belong to a study of T cells in Graves' hyperthyroidism and ophthalmopathy. Amplification yielded TCR beta CDR3 regions, with RNA transcripts as the source. The HTBI set primed first-round TCR CDR3 RT-PCR. Each CDR3 protein gets one entry after TCRdb re-called the multiplex PCR reads with MiXCR. The table records 130,000 or so distinct CDR3 sequences, roughly 23% of them present only once. The TCR comes from a woman between 50 and 59 years old with Graves' hyperthyroidism that later progressed to Graves' ophthalmopathy. Sequences were obtained from blood.

This chain's CDR3 is CASRQGGNTEAFF. In nucleotides, the CDR3 is TGTGCCAGCAGACAGGGGGGGAACACTGAAGCTTTCTTT. The V and J genes are TRBV28 and TRBJ1-1; 8 nucleotides line up with TRBD1. J lost 1 base, V lost 6 bases, and 1 base had no gene match. CDR3 length: 13 residues. Germline V CDR1 and CDR2: MDHEN, SYDVKM.